The clone carrying this T cell receptor (beta chain) was seen once. V dropped 0 bases and J dropped 5 bases, with 9 bases sitting between them. In germline, CDR1 is SGDLS, CDR2 YYNGEE. The CDR3 sequence is 15 residues long. This entry comes from a study of control samples from healthy donors and cancer patients. Clones were sequenced by immunoSEQ multiplex PCR, and TCRdb holds only the in-frame ones, with some missing. This table has about 96,000 clones, 93% appearing once. The clonotype was recovered from a man between 18 and 35 years old in good health. The sample comprised blood. The chain is built from TRBV9 and TRBJ1-6, with D perhaps TRBD1 (5 bases). CDR3 DNA sequence: TGTGCCAGCAGCGTAGGTGGAGGGGATAATTCACCCCTCCACTTT. Translation gives CASSVGGGDNSPLHF. Supplemented by reference TRBV9 and TRBJ1-6, the full variable domain reads DSGVTQTPKHLITATGQRVTLRCSPRSGDLSVYWYQQSLDQGLQFLIQYYNGEERAKGNILERFSAQQFPDLHSELNLSSLELGDSALYFCASSVGGGDNSPLHFGNGTRLTVT.